This section outlines one T cell receptor (beta chain) sequence together with its context. Original processing methods: Reference gene primer amplification in the assay estimated nucleated cell counts. TCRdb's copy holds only in-frame clones and misses some; the assay was immunoSEQ multiplex PCR. V and J calls plus clone size are reproduced from that table; the DNA served to infer D and trimming. Of about 180,000 clones listed, under 90% are singletons. This CDR3 has 16 amino acids. The junction had 7 bases not matched to a gene; V was cut back by 5 bases and J by 0 bases. Germline CDR1 and CDR2: MDHEN and SYDVKM. This sample is drawn from a study of blood T cell repertoires in COVID-19. Turning to the study itself: Sources were T cells, B-cell-depleted T cells, or PBMCs; the material itself was cDNA or gDNA.

Sequencing input: peripheral blood. The genes are TRBV28 and TRBJ1-1, with 9 bases lining up with TRBD1. The sequence came from a woman older than 75 with active or convalescent COVID-19. In nucleotides, the CDR3 is TGTGCCAGCAGTCCGTTGACAGGGGGGATGAACACTGAAGCTTTCTTT. Translating it yields CASSPLTGGMNTEAFF.